This entry lists 29 T cell receptor beta chains sequenced from one sample in a study of graft-versus-host responses after intestinal transplantation (dated by TCRdb to about 2021). The time point label on this specimen signifies: cells obtained before transplantation from donor or recipient. No antigens are known for them. The library was obtained by the immunoSEQ multiplex PCR assay. In its TCRdb copy, this immuneACCESS table keeps in-frame sequences only and misses some clones. Where compared with another copy, unresolved V genes explain less than half of these, and the others have no known cause. The sample table lists about 88,000 clones, about 94% of them with a count of one. The ten biggest clones cover around 0.18% of the sample. This material consisted of unstimulated CD4+ T cells sorted from spleen or lymph node cells, taken before transplant. All receptors derive from a human donor who was the organ donor for an intestinal transplant.

The rearrangement uses TRBV5-1 and TRBJ1-4, with TRBD1 identical over 10 bases. Germline trimming cut 4 bases from V and 5 bases from J; bases unmatched to any gene: 2. CDR1 is SGHRS, CDR2 YFSETQ, per germline. The CDR3 covers 14 residues. The CDR3 nucleotides are TGCGCCAGCAGCATGACAGGGGGCAATGAAAAACTGTTTTTT. Protein product: CASSMTGGNEKLFF.

The CDR3 loop reads CASSLLGLYSNQPQHF. The DNA for the CDR3 is TGTGCCAGCAGCTTATTGGGACTGTATAGCAATCAGCCCCAGCATTTT. The chain recombines TRBV7-2 with TRBJ1-5, with D perhaps matching TRBD1 (5 bases). The CDR3 has 16 residues. V lost 2 bases, J lost 0 bases, and 11 bases lay in between. Germline values: CDR1 SGHTA, CDR2 FQGNSA.

J is TRBJ1-1 and V is TRBV28, with D unclear. This CDR3 has 16 residues. Germline V CDR1 and CDR2: MDHEN, SYDVKM. V lost 5 bases to trimming and J lost 0 bases, with 16 bases between them. The CDR3 DNA is TGTGCCAGCAGTCTAGCGGTTTGGGTCATGAACACTGAAGCTTTCTTT. This encodes CASSLAVWVMNTEAFF.

V and J are TRBV7-9 and TRBJ2-1, with a tentative D call TRBD1 (6 bases). Trimming pared 3 bases from V and 16 bases from J, leaving 22 bases between. Germline assignment: CDR1 SEHNR and CDR2 FQNEAQ (reference sequence). This CDR3 contains 14 residues. Here the CDR3 reads CASSLGAGANSVFF. In DNA, the CDR3 is TGTGCCAGCAGCTTGGGGGCCGGTGCCAACTCGGTTTTCTTC.

The chain links TRBV6-1 to TRBJ2-1; D not certain. This CDR3 spans 15 amino acids. Germline values: CDR1 MNHNS, CDR2 SASEGT. V was clipped by 6 bases and J by 0 bases, with 12 bases between them. CDR3 nucleotide sequence: TGTGCCAGCAGGCCAGACATAAGCTCCTACAATGAGCAGTTCTTC. Translating gives CASRPDISSYNEQFF.

This rearrangement joins TRBV9 to TRBJ2-1, with a weak D call TRBD1 (6 bases). This CDR3 is 17 amino acids long. Germline CDR1 reads SGDLS; CDR2 reads YYNGEE. V lost 2 bases, J lost 0 bases, and 15 bases lay in between. The CDR3 DNA is TGTGCCAGCAGCGTTGCTCTCAGGGGAAGCTCCTACAATGAGCAGTTCTTC. Residues: CASSVALRGSSYNEQFF.

This chain links TRBV6-6 with TRBJ1-5, with a tentative D call TRBD1 (5 bases). The V and J ends lost 6 bases and 0 bases respectively, with 12 bases between them. The CDR3 totals 15 residues. The germline gives CDR1 MNHNY, CDR2 SVGAGI (reference sequence). The CDR3, as DNA: TGTGCCAGCAGAAACGGGGGAAGTAGCAATCAGCCCCAGCATTTT. Its translation is CASRNGGSSNQPQHF.

This chain joins TRBV5-4 and TRBJ2-6; 7 bases align to TRBD1. The germline V gene has CDR1 SGHNT and CDR2 YYREEE (reference sequence). The CDR3 is made up of 16 amino acids. The V segment lost 3 bases and the J segment 2 bases; nucleotides outside the gene matches: 5. The CDR3 bases are TGTGCCAGCAGCTGGGTGACAGGGACTGGGGCCAACGTCCTGACTTTC. Translating it yields CASSWVTGTGANVLTF. The whole variable domain, filled in from reference TRBV5-4 and TRBJ2-6, reads ETGVTQSPTHLIKTRGQQVTLRCSSQSGHNTVSWYQQALGQGPQFIFQYYREEENGRGNFPPRFSGLQFPNYSSELNVNALELDDSALYLCASSWVTGTGANVLTFGAGSRLTVL.

The chain has TRBV7-9 and TRBJ2-1, with 10 bases identical to TRBD1. The CDR3 has 17 amino acids. From germline, CDR1 is SEHNR and CDR2 FQNEAQ (reference sequence). Losses at the gene ends were 2 bases for V and 7 bases for J; bases not matched to a gene: 11. The CDR3 protein is CASSLLGGQGETNEQFF. CDR3 DNA sequence: TGTGCCAGCAGCTTACTCGGAGGACAGGGGGAGACGAATGAGCAGTTCTTC.

The rearrangement joins TRBV4-2 to TRBJ1-5; no reliable D call. The CDR3 has 12 amino acids. V lost 2 bases and J lost 6, with 5 bases in between. Germline V gene lookup returns CDR1 LGHNA and CDR2 YNFKEQ. CDR3 loop: CASSQSGQPQHF. In nucleotides, the CDR3 is TGTGCCAGCAGCCAATCGGGTCAGCCCCAGCATTTT.

This rearrangement joins TRBV19 to TRBJ2-6; D ambiguous. This CDR3 region has 14 residues. CDR1 and CDR2 from the germline V gene are LNHDA and SQIVND (reference sequence). Trimming took off 3 bases at V and 1 base at J, with 4 bases between the two ends. In nucleotides, the CDR3 is TGTGCCAGTAGTATTGAGTCTGGGGCCAACGTCCTGACTTTC. Translated: CASSIESGANVLTF.

The chain couples TRBV11-3 to TRBJ2-4, with 8 nucleotides matching TRBD1. After removal of 5 bases from V and 0 bases from J, the junction contained 6 bases not matched to a gene. This CDR3 region has 16 residues. Germline values: CDR1 SGHNT, CDR2 YENEEA. CDR3 sequence (DNA): TGTGCCAGCAGCCACGGACAGGGCCTAGCCAAAAACATTCAGTACTTC. Protein sequence: CASSHGQGLAKNIQYF.

This sequence joins TRBV9 and TRBJ2-7; 9 nucleotides line up with TRBD1. J was trimmed by 3 bases and V by 3 bases; bases with no gene match: 4. The CDR3 is made up of 14 amino acids. Germline CDR1 reads SGDLS; CDR2 reads YYNGEE. This CDR3 is CASSAQGQGYEQYF. For the CDR3, the DNA is TGTGCCAGCAGCGCCCAGGGACAGGGCTACGAGCAGTACTTC.

The rearrangement joins TRBV5-1 to TRBJ2-5; D perhaps matches TRBD2 (7 bases). V was clipped by 4 bases and J by 5 bases, with 30 bases between them. The germline CDR1 and CDR2 sequences are SGHRS and YFSETQ. This CDR3 is 19 amino acids long. The CDR3 sequence: CASSQTTGLRGGPLETQYF. CDR3 DNA: TGCGCCAGCAGCCAAACCACCGGCCTGAGGGGGGGCCCGCTGGAGACCCAGTACTTC.

The V call is TRBV28, the J call TRBJ2-1, with TRBD2 matching 10 bases. J lost 8 bases, V lost 2 bases, and 6 bases had no gene match. The CDR3 has 15 amino acids. Germline CDR1 reads MDHEN; CDR2 reads SYDVKM. The CDR3 DNA is TGTGCCAGCAGTTTAAGCGGGGGGGCTTTCTATGAGCAGTTCTTC. It is translated as CASSLSGGAFYEQFF.

The chain is built from TRBV4-3 and TRBJ2-7, with a weak D call TRBD1 (6 bases). The CDR3 length is 14 residues. V was shortened by 7 bases and J by 7 bases, with 20 bases between the two germline ends. Germline CDR1 is LGHNA and CDR2 is YSLEER. The CDR3 DNA follows: TGCGCCAGCATTAGGCAGGGGTCATGGGAAGAGCAGTACTTC. Its translation: CASIRQGSWEEQYF.

This CDR3 reads CASSLREYEQYF. CDR3 nucleotide sequence: TGTGCCAGCAGCTTACGTGAATACGAGCAGTACTTC. The chain combines TRBV7-9 with TRBJ2-7; D ambiguous. CDR1 and CDR2 (germline): SEHNR, FQNEAQ (reference sequence). This CDR3 has 12 amino acids. The ends were cut back, 2 bases at V and 4 bases at J, with 6 bases in the middle.

The CDR3 nucleotides read TGTGCCAGCAGCGCCCGATCTACGGTCGTGAACACTGAAGCTTTCTTT. It encodes CASSARSTVVNTEAFF. The chain links TRBV9 to TRBJ1-1; D is unresolved. The germline gives CDR1 SGDLS, CDR2 YYNGEE. Between the trimmed V and J ends, which lost 3 bases and 0 bases, there was a span of 15 bases. CDR3 size: 16 residues.

The chain uses TRBV5-1 and TRBJ1-4; 9 bases fit TRBD1. The CDR3 spans 15 residues. Unmatched junction bases numbered 8, after V lost 4 bases and J lost 7 bases. The germline V gene encodes CDR1 SGHRS and CDR2 YFSETQ. CDR3 DNA sequence: TGCGCCAGCAGCCAGGGGGACAGGGTTAGTGAAAAACTGTTTTTT. Translating gives CASSQGDRVSEKLFF.

The gene calls are TRBV7-8 and TRBJ2-7; 7 bases are shared with TRBD1. The CDR3 runs 15 residues. V dropped 2 bases and J dropped 3; count of bases not matched to a gene: 7. Germline V gene sequence: CDR1 SGHVS, CDR2 FQNEAQ. CDR3 sequence reads: CASSLLDRELYEQYF. The CDR3 DNA sequence: TGTGCCAGCAGCTTACTAGACAGGGAGCTCTACGAGCAGTACTTC. Full variable domain (outside the CDR3, taken from reference TRBV7-8 and TRBJ2-7): GAGVSQSPRYKVAKRGQDVALRCDPISGHVSLFWYQQALGQGPEFLTYFQNEAQLDKSGLPSDRFFAERPEGSVSTLKIQRTQQEDSAVYLCASSLLDRELYEQYFGPGTRLTVT.

The V call is TRBV5-6, the J call TRBJ1-2; D is perhaps TRBD1 (5 bases). V lost 4 bases, J lost 4 bases, and 14 bases lay in between. This CDR3 region has 14 residues. The V gene's germline CDR1 is SGHDT and CDR2 YYEEEE. The CDR3: CASSLPPGTYGYTF. CDR3 sequence (DNA): TGTGCCAGCAGCCTGCCTCCCGGGACCTATGGCTACACCTTC.

V gene TRBV28 combines with J gene TRBJ1-6; 8 positions match TRBD1. Per germline, CDR1 MDHEN and CDR2 SYDVKM. There are 12 residues in the CDR3. V shed 8 bases and J 9 bases; nucleotides not matched to a gene: 3. The CDR3 DNA reads TGTGCCAGCGGACAGGGAAGTTCACCCCTCCACTTT. Residues: CASGQGSSPLHF.

The chain combines TRBV19 with TRBJ2-5; tentative D call: TRBD1 (5 bases). The last part of the DNA fits TRBJ2-7 better; the J call may be wrong. This CDR3 contains 15 residues. Per the germline V gene, CDR1 is LNHDA and CDR2 is SQIVND (reference sequence). The CDR3 bases are TGTGCCAGTAGTAGTAGCAGGGTGACCTCCTACGAGCAGTACTTC. Translated, it gives CASSSSRVTSYEQYF.

The chain recombines TRBV7-2 with TRBJ1-2, with D possibly being TRBD1 (5 bases). CDR1 is SGHTA and CDR2 is FQGNSA in the germline V gene. The CDR3 has 14 residues. Trimming removed 2 bases at V and 4 bases at J, with 11 bases between. CDR3 protein: CASSLNRGAYGYTF. The CDR3, as DNA: TGTGCCAGCAGCTTAAATAGGGGTGCCTATGGCTACACCTTC.

The V call is TRBV19, the J call TRBJ2-1; TRBD2 matches 14 bases. After removal of 9 bases from V and 8 bases from J, the junction contained 3 bases not matched to a gene. CDR1 and CDR2 (germline): LNHDA, SQIVND (reference sequence). The CDR3 loop spans 13 amino acids. The DNA of the CDR3 is TGTGCCAGCGGACTAGCGGGGGGCGATGAGCAGTTCTTC. Its translation is CASGLAGGDEQFF.

V usage is TRBV18 and J usage is TRBJ1-4; D is perhaps TRBD1 (5 bases). Germline-derived CDR1 and CDR2 are KGHSH and LQKENI. The CDR3 is 15 amino acids. V was cut by 3 bases and J by 4 bases, with 12 bases left in between. The CDR3 nucleotides read TGTGCCAGCTCACCGGGACGGATGTATAATGAAAAACTGTTTTTT. Translating it yields CASSPGRMYNEKLFF.

The chain employs TRBV4-1 and TRBJ1-5, with 9 bases aligning to TRBD1. This CDR3 is built from 18 residues. The V gene's germline CDR1 is MGHRA and CDR2 YSYEKL. V lost 0 bases to trimming and J lost 8 bases; unmatched junction nucleotides: 14. The CDR3, as DNA: TGCGCCAGCAGCCAAGATTCCCGGACAGGGGTCCCTAGAGAGCCCCAGCATTTT. Translating gives CASSQDSRTGVPREPQHF.

V is TRBV5-4 and J is TRBJ2-1; TRBD2 matches 15 bases. Germline trimming cut 3 bases from V and 12 bases from J; bases unmatched to any gene: 10. CDR1 is SGHNT, CDR2 YYREEE, per germline (reference sequence). CDR3 size: 16 residues. The CDR3 nucleotides read TGTGCCAGCAGCTCTGGACTAGCGGGGGGGCAATTTAGGCAGTTCTTC. Protein: CASSSGLAGGQFRQFF.

V usage is TRBV16 and J usage is TRBJ1-5, with D perhaps TRBD1 (5 bases). V was cut by 1 base and J by 5 bases, with 15 bases left in between. The length of the CDR3 is 16 residues. CDR1 KGHSY and CDR2 FQNENV come from the germline V gene. The CDR3 coding sequence is TGTGCCAGCAGCCAATTGGGGCCCGGAGGCCATCAGCCCCAGCATTTT. Translation gives CASSQLGPGGHQPQHF.